This TCR beta chain was sequenced for a study of blood T cells in healthy people across ages. Study-wide results and caveats: Underestimates were what the diversity estimates from one million T cells were considered to be.

RNA extraction gave at least 5.5 micrograms of total RNA per sample. A J-beta primer mix and a sample-barcoded 5' primer were used in a second PCR of roughly 7 to 12 cycles. TCRdb re-analysed the 5' RACE reads in MiXCR, keeping a single row per CDR3 protein. The sample lists more than 650,000 distinct CDR3 sequences; around 25% were seen once. Of note for this clonotype: Its antigen remains unknown.

The CDR3 extends over 14 amino acids. V lost 0 bases to trimming and J lost 5 bases; unmatched junction nucleotides: 3. CDR1 is MGHRA and CDR2 is YSYEKL in the germline V gene. The same sample was also used in a study of T cells of mothers and their children. Turning to that study: Healthy Caucasian mothers, three in number, and their six children were the donors. Related pairs of mothers and children showed slightly higher, non-significant overlap versus unrelated pairs.

The sequence was obtained from a boy under 18 in good health. The chain joins TRBV4-1 to TRBJ2-7, with 8 bases fitting TRBD1. Material: blood. The CDR3 protein is CASSQEGQANEQYF. The CDR3 region has the DNA TGCGCCAGCAGCCAAGAGGGACAGGCCAACGAGCAGTACTTC.